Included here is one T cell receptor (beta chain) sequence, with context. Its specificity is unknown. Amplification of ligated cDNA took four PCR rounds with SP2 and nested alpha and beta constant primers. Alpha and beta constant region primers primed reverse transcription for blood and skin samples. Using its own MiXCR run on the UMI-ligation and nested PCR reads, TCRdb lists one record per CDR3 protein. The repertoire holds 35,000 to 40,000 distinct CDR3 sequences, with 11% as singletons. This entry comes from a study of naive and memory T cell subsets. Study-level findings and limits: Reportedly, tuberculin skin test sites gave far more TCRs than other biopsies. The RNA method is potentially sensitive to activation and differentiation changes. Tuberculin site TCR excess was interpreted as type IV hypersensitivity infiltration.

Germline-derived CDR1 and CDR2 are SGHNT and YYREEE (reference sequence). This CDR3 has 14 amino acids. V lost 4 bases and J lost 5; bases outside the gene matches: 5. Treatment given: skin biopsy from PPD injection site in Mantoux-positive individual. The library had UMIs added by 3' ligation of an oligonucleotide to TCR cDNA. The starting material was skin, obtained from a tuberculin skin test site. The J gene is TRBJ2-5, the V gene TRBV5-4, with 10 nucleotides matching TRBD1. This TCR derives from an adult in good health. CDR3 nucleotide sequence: TGTGCCAGCAGCCCGACAGGGGGCCGGGAGACCCAGTACTTC. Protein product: CASSPTGGRETQYF.